Listed below are T cell receptor beta chains from one sample, sequenced in a study of Graves' ophthalmopathy and Graves' hyperthyroidism. TCRdb analysed the multiplex PCR reads with MiXCR anew, one entry per CDR3 protein. The sample has around 400,000 distinct CDR3 sequences, approximately 20% seen once. The material sequenced was peripheral blood. These receptors were obtained from a woman under 30 with Graves' ophthalmopathy. The CDR3 runs from the conserved cysteine through the conserved F or W. Each record gives: V gene, D gene, clone size, J gene, CDR3 DNA, CDR3 protein. A D gene is named only where the DNA matches it firmly. A row's size may be missing; if present it is once, few, many or a size class.

v_gene: TRBV6-5
d_gene: TRBD1
abundance: many
j_gene: TRBJ1-3
CDR3nt: TGTGCCAGCAGTTACGACGTACAGGGGGCGGTTGGAAACACCATATATTTT
CDR3aa: CASSYDVQGAVGNTIYF

v_gene: TRBV6-1
d_gene: -
abundance: many
j_gene: TRBJ1-5
CDR3nt: TGTGCCAGCAGTCCCTCCGCCCATCAGCCCCAGCATTTT
CDR3aa: CASSPSAHQPQHF

v_gene: TRBV19
d_gene: -
abundance: many
j_gene: TRBJ1-1
CDR3nt: TGTGCCAGTAGTCCCCTGGGATACACTGAAGCTTTCTTT
CDR3aa: CASSPLGYTEAFF

v_gene: TRBV6-1
d_gene: TRBD2
abundance: many
j_gene: TRBJ2-2
CDR3nt: TGTGCCAGCAGACCGGGACTAACTAACACCGGGGAGCTGTTTTTT
CDR3aa: CASRPGLTNTGELFF

v_gene: TRBV6-2/TRBV6-3
d_gene: -
abundance: many
j_gene: TRBJ2-5
CDR3nt: TGTGCCAGCAGTTACCGGGAGATAGTCGCTCAAGAGACCCAGTACTTC
CDR3aa: CASSYREIVAQETQYF

v_gene: TRBV28
d_gene: TRBD1
abundance: many
j_gene: TRBJ1-1
CDR3nt: TGTGCCAGCAGTTTAAGGCCCAGCCGACAGGGAGGACACACTGAAGCTTTCTTT
CDR3aa: CASSLRPSRQGGHTEAFF

v_gene: TRBV5-5
d_gene: -
abundance: many
j_gene: TRBJ2-6
CDR3nt: TGTGCCAGCGGAACGAACTCTGGGGCCAACGTCCTGACTTTC
CDR3aa: CASGTNSGANVLTF

v_gene: TRBV24-1
d_gene: -
abundance: -
j_gene: TRBJ1-1
CDR3nt: TGTGCCACCAGTGTGGGTGGGGGCGCTGAAGCTTTCTTT
CDR3aa: CATSVGGGAEAFF

v_gene: TRBV15
d_gene: TRBD2
abundance: many
j_gene: TRBJ2-5
CDR3nt: TGTGCCACCAGCAGAGGTAGCGGGGAAAAAGAGACCCAGTACTTC
CDR3aa: CATSRGSGEKETQYF

v_gene: TRBV20-1
d_gene: TRBD1
abundance: many
j_gene: TRBJ2-5
CDR3nt: TGCAGTGCTAGAAAGCAGGGGGCTTTGGAGACCCAGTACTTC
CDR3aa: CSARKQGALETQYF

v_gene: TRBV28
d_gene: TRBD1
abundance: many
j_gene: TRBJ1-3
CDR3nt: TGTGGGGCAGGGGGCTCAACCTCCTCTGGAAACACCATATATTTT
CDR3aa: CGAGGSTSSGNTIYF

v_gene: TRBV12-3/TRBV12-4
d_gene: TRBD1
abundance: many
j_gene: TRBJ2-7
CDR3nt: TGTGCCACCACGGGACAGGGTCTCCACGAGCAGTACTTC
CDR3aa: CATTGQGLHEQYF

v_gene: TRBV7-2
d_gene: -
abundance: many
j_gene: TRBJ1-1
CDR3nt: TGTGCCAGCAACATCCCAGGGTTTGGCACTGAAGCTTTCTTT
CDR3aa: CASNIPGFGTEAFF

v_gene: TRBV6-2/TRBV6-3
d_gene: -
abundance: -
j_gene: TRBJ2-7
CDR3nt: TGTGCCAGCAGTTCCCTAGTCGACTCCTACGAGCAGTACTTC
CDR3aa: CASSSLVDSYEQYF

v_gene: TRBV6-5
d_gene: -
abundance: few
j_gene: TRBJ2-5
CDR3nt: TGTGCCAGCAGTTGGGGTTTGGGGGGAGATGGTCAAGAGACCCAGTACTTC
CDR3aa: CASSWGLGGDGQETQYF

v_gene: TRBV6-1
d_gene: -
abundance: many
j_gene: TRBJ1-2
CDR3nt: TGTGCCACCAGTCGGGGGCCCAACTATGGCTACACCTTC
CDR3aa: CATSRGPNYGYTF

v_gene: TRBV30
d_gene: -
abundance: -
j_gene: TRBJ1-1
CDR3nt: TGTGCCTGGAGTAGGACGATGAACACTGAAGCTTTCTTT
CDR3aa: CAWSRTMNTEAFF

v_gene: TRBV19
d_gene: TRBD1
abundance: many
j_gene: TRBJ1-2
CDR3nt: TGTGCCAGTAGTAGCCTATGGGGACAGGAGTATGGCTACACCTTC
CDR3aa: CASSSLWGQEYGYTF

v_gene: TRBV18
d_gene: TRBD2
abundance: many
j_gene: TRBJ2-5
CDR3nt: TGTGCCAGCTCACCGCTAGCGGGAGGATCCCGAGAGACCCAGTACTTC
CDR3aa: CASSPLAGGSRETQYF

v_gene: TRBV6-2/TRBV6-3
d_gene: TRBD1
abundance: many
j_gene: TRBJ1-6
CDR3nt: TGTGCCAGCAGATCGACCCGGGACAGAGGATTAAATTCACCCCTCCACTTT
CDR3aa: CASRSTRDRGLNSPLHF

v_gene: TRBV2
d_gene: TRBD1
abundance: many
j_gene: TRBJ1-1
CDR3nt: TGTGCCAGCTGGGGCAGGGGGATGAACACTGAAGCTTTCTTT
CDR3aa: CASWGRGMNTEAFF

v_gene: TRBV9
d_gene: TRBD1
abundance: many
j_gene: TRBJ2-5
CDR3nt: TGTGCCAGCAGCGTAGGAGGGACAGGGACGGAGACCCAGTACTTC
CDR3aa: CASSVGGTGTETQYF

v_gene: TRBV29-1
d_gene: -
abundance: many
j_gene: TRBJ2-7
CDR3nt: TGCAGCGTCGTAGGGGGAACCTACGAGCAGTACTTC
CDR3aa: CSVVGGTYEQYF

v_gene: TRBV29-1
d_gene: -
abundance: once
j_gene: TRBJ2-5
CDR3nt: TGCAGCGTAAACCACCCTGGGAGCGGACAAGAGACCCAGTACTTC
CDR3aa: CSVNHPGSGQETQYF

v_gene: TRBV6-2/TRBV6-3
d_gene: -
abundance: many
j_gene: TRBJ2-5
CDR3nt: TGTGCCAGCAGTTACTCCCGGGGGCCGGAGACCCAGTACTTC
CDR3aa: CASSYSRGPETQYF

v_gene: TRBV28
d_gene: TRBD1
abundance: many
j_gene: TRBJ2-5
CDR3nt: TGTGCCAGCAGTTTGGGGGACAGGGGGACCCAGTACTTC
CDR3aa: CASSLGDRGTQYF

v_gene: TRBV11-2
d_gene: -
abundance: few
j_gene: TRBJ1-5
CDR3nt: TGTGCCAGCAGCCGGGGACCCAACAATCAGCCCCAGCATTTT
CDR3aa: CASSRGPNNQPQHF

v_gene: TRBV30
d_gene: TRBD2
abundance: many
j_gene: TRBJ2-1
CDR3nt: TGTGCCTGGACCAGAGGGACTAGCGGGTTTTACAATGAGCAGTTCTTC
CDR3aa: CAWTRGTSGFYNEQFF

v_gene: TRBV28
d_gene: -
abundance: many
j_gene: TRBJ1-1
CDR3nt: TGTGCCAGCAGTTTACTTAGCCCTAACACTGAAGCTTTCTTT
CDR3aa: CASSLLSPNTEAFF

v_gene: TRBV4-3
d_gene: -
abundance: many
j_gene: TRBJ1-6
CDR3nt: TGCGCCAGCAGCCCGAATACAGGGATAAGGCCCCTCCACTTT
CDR3aa: CASSPNTGIRPLHF

v_gene: TRBV9
d_gene: -
abundance: once
j_gene: TRBJ2-5
CDR3nt: TGTGCCAGCAGCCCAGGGACCACCCAAGAGACCCAGTACTTC
CDR3aa: CASSPGTTQETQYF

v_gene: TRBV19
d_gene: -
abundance: many
j_gene: TRBJ1-1
CDR3nt: TGTGCCAGTAGTATACTGGGAGGTTTGCAGAGCACTGAAGCTTTCTTT
CDR3aa: CASSILGGLQSTEAFF

v_gene: TRBV12-3/TRBV12-4
d_gene: -
abundance: many
j_gene: TRBJ2-7
CDR3nt: TGTGCCAGTAACTCGCCGGGCCGGGATCACTACGAGCAGTACTTC
CDR3aa: CASNSPGRDHYEQYF

v_gene: TRBV28
d_gene: -
abundance: many
j_gene: TRBJ2-2
CDR3nt: TGTGCCAGCACCCGGGACGCCCTGAACACCGGGGAGCTGTTTTTT
CDR3aa: CASTRDALNTGELFF

v_gene: TRBV6-2/TRBV6-3
d_gene: TRBD1
abundance: -
j_gene: TRBJ1-2
CDR3nt: TGTGCCAGCAGTCCAATTCCGGGACAGGGGAAGTCGGGAGGTAACTATGGCTACACCTTC
CDR3aa: CASSPIPGQGKSGGNYGYTF

v_gene: TRBV30
d_gene: TRBD1
abundance: many
j_gene: TRBJ2-7
CDR3nt: TGTGCCTGGAGTGACGGTCCGGGACAGGGGCGCTACGAGCAGTACTTC
CDR3aa: CAWSDGPGQGRYEQYF

v_gene: TRBV6-1
d_gene: TRBD2
abundance: -
j_gene: TRBJ2-7
CDR3nt: TGTGCCAGCACCCCGCCGGGACTAGCGGGTGTGGAGCAGTACTTC
CDR3aa: CASTPPGLAGVEQYF

v_gene: TRBV4-1
d_gene: -
abundance: many
j_gene: TRBJ1-1
CDR3nt: TGCGCCAGCAGCCACCCCCAGATGAACACTGAAGCTTTCTTT
CDR3aa: CASSHPQMNTEAFF

v_gene: TRBV19
d_gene: TRBD1
abundance: many
j_gene: TRBJ1-5
CDR3nt: TGTGCCAGTAGTATTCAGGGGGCAGGACAGCCCCAGCATTTT
CDR3aa: CASSIQGAGQPQHF

v_gene: TRBV9
d_gene: TRBD1
abundance: many
j_gene: TRBJ1-3
CDR3nt: TGTGCCAGCGGACAGGGGGCCTTCTCTGGAAACACCATATATTTT
CDR3aa: CASGQGAFSGNTIYF

v_gene: TRBV15
d_gene: TRBD2
abundance: many
j_gene: TRBJ2-7
CDR3nt: TGTGCCACCAGCAGGATTTCTCCTAGCGGGAGCTCCTACGAGCAGTACTTC
CDR3aa: CATSRISPSGSSYEQYF

v_gene: TRBV6-1
d_gene: TRBD1
abundance: -
j_gene: TRBJ1-5
CDR3nt: TGTGCCAGCAGCCGGACAGGGGGCCGGCAGCCCCAGCATTTT
CDR3aa: CASSRTGGRQPQHF

v_gene: TRBV4-1
d_gene: TRBD1
abundance: many
j_gene: TRBJ1-5
CDR3nt: TGCGCCAGCAGCCCTTTATGGGTAGGGGGCAGAAGCAATCAGCCCCAGCATTTT
CDR3aa: CASSPLWVGGRSNQPQHF

v_gene: TRBV4-2
d_gene: -
abundance: many
j_gene: TRBJ1-1
CDR3nt: TGTGCCAGCAGCCAACAATTATCGAACACTGAAGCTTTCTTT
CDR3aa: CASSQQLSNTEAFF

v_gene: TRBV19
d_gene: -
abundance: many
j_gene: TRBJ1-1
CDR3nt: TGTGCCAGTTACACTCGGGGCCAGGGAGTAAACACTGAAGCTTTCTTT
CDR3aa: CASYTRGQGVNTEAFF

v_gene: TRBV20-1
d_gene: -
abundance: many
j_gene: TRBJ1-1
CDR3nt: TGCAGTGCTAGTCCCTTTCCTAACACTGAAGCTTTCTTT
CDR3aa: CSASPFPNTEAFF

v_gene: TRBV2
d_gene: TRBD1
abundance: many
j_gene: TRBJ1-1
CDR3nt: TGTGCCAGCAGTTATGACAGGGGGCTTAGGAACACTGAAGCTTTCTTT
CDR3aa: CASSYDRGLRNTEAFF

v_gene: TRBV6-2/TRBV6-3
d_gene: TRBD1
abundance: many
j_gene: TRBJ2-2
CDR3nt: TGTGCCAGCAGTTACTACCACGGGACAGGGGCCACCGGGGAGCTGTTTTTT
CDR3aa: CASSYYHGTGATGELFF

v_gene: TRBV29-1
d_gene: TRBD1
abundance: many
j_gene: TRBJ2-7
CDR3nt: TGCAGCGTTGAAGTAGACAGGGGACCCTACGAGCAGTACTTC
CDR3aa: CSVEVDRGPYEQYF

v_gene: TRBV11-2
d_gene: -
abundance: many
j_gene: TRBJ1-3
CDR3nt: TGTGTCAGCAGCTTAGGGGGGGCCTCCTCTGGAAACACCATATATTTT
CDR3aa: CVSSLGGASSGNTIYF

v_gene: TRBV6-5
d_gene: -
abundance: many
j_gene: TRBJ2-2
CDR3nt: TGTGCCAGCAGTTGCCCTACCTGGCGGGGCTGCACCGGGGAGCTGTTTTTT
CDR3aa: CASSCPTWRGCTGELFF

v_gene: TRBV18
d_gene: -
abundance: -
j_gene: TRBJ1-3
CDR3nt: TGTGCCAGCAGTTTATCGGCAGCGAACACCATATATTTT
CDR3aa: CASSLSAANTIYF

v_gene: TRBV30
d_gene: -
abundance: many
j_gene: TRBJ2-7
CDR3nt: TGTGCCTGGACCTCTCCGTCGAGGGGCCACGAGCAGTACTTC
CDR3aa: CAWTSPSRGHEQYF

v_gene: TRBV3-1
d_gene: TRBD1
abundance: -
j_gene: TRBJ1-2
CDR3nt: TGTGCCAGCAGCCAAAGGACAGGGCGTCCGACCTTC
CDR3aa: CASSQRTGRPTF

v_gene: TRBV7-2
d_gene: -
abundance: many
j_gene: TRBJ2-5
CDR3nt: TGTGCCAGCAGCCCCAACCGGGGGGAGACCCAGTACTTC
CDR3aa: CASSPNRGETQYF

v_gene: TRBV12-3/TRBV12-4
d_gene: -
abundance: many
j_gene: TRBJ2-6
CDR3nt: TGTGCCAGCAGTTTCCCAACAGGGCCCTTCGACTCTGGGGCCAACGTCCTGACTTTC
CDR3aa: CASSFPTGPFDSGANVLTF

v_gene: TRBV20-1
d_gene: TRBD1
abundance: many
j_gene: TRBJ2-7
CDR3nt: TGCAGTGCTCGGACAGGGACCTACGAGCAGTACTTC
CDR3aa: CSARTGTYEQYF